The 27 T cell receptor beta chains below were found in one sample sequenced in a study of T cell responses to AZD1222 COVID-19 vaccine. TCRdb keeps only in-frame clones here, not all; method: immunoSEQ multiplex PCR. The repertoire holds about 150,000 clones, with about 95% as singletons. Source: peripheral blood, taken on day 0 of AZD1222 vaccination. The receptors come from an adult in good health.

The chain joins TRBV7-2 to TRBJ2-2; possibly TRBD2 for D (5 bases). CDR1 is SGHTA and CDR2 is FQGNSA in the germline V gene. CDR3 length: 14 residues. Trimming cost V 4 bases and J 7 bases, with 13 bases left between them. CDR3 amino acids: CASSSVGVSGELFF. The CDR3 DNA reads TGTGCCAGCAGCTCCGTCGGGGTGAGCGGGGAGCTGTTTTTT.

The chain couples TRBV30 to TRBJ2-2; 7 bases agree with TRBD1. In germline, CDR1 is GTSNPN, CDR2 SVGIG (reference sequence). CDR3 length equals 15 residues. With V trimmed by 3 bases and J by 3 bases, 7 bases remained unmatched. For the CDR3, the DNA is TGTGCCTGGAGGAAAGGACAGGCGGACACCGGGGAGCTGTTTTTT. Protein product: CAWRKGQADTGELFF.

CDR3 sequence reads: CASRTGVNPFF. The CDR3 coding sequence is TGTGCCAGCAGGACAGGGGTGAATCCTTTCTTT. V and J are TRBV28 and TRBJ1-1; the match to TRBD1 covers 8 bases. CDR1 is MDHEN, CDR2 SYDVKM, per germline. The CDR3 extends over 11 amino acids. J lost 12 bases, V lost 6 bases, and 6 bases had no gene match.

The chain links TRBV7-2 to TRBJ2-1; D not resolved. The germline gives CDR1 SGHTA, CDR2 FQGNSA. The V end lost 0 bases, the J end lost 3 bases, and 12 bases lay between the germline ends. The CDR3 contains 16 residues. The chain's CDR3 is CASSLAGASNYNEQFF. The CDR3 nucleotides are TGTGCCAGCAGCTTAGCGGGTGCGAGTAACTACAATGAGCAGTTCTTC.

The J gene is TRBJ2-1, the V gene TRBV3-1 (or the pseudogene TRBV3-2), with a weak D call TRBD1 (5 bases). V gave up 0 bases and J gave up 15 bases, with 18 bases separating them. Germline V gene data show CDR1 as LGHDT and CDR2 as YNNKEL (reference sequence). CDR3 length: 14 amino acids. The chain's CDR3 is CASSQDQWGLLPFF. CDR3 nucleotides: TGTGCCAGCAGCCAAGATCAGTGGGGCCTCCTTCCGTTCTTC.

For the CDR3, the DNA is TGTGCCAGCAGTGTCCGGGCAGACTATAGCAATCAGCCCCAGCATTTT. Its protein is CASSVRADYSNQPQHF. This rearrangement joins TRBV6-1 to TRBJ1-5; D gene uncertain. Between the trimmed V and J ends, which lost 4 bases and 0 bases, there was a span of 13 bases. CDR1 and CDR2 (germline): MNHNS, SASEGT. This CDR3 comprises 16 residues.

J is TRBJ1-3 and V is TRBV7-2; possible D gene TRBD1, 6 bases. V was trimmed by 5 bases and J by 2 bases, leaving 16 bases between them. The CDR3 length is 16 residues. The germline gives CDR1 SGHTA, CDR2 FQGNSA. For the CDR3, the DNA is TGTGCCAGCAGCACTGACGGGCCAGGGGCTGGAAACACCATATATTTT. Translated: CASSTDGPGAGNTIYF.

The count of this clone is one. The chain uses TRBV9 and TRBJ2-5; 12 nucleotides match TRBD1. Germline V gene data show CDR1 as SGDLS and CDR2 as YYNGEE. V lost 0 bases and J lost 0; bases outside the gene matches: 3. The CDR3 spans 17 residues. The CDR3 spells CASSVEGTGGYQETQYF. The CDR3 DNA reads TGTGCCAGCAGCGTAGAGGGGACAGGGGGCTACCAAGAGACCCAGTACTTC.

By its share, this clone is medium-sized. The CDR3 is CASSIAHTDTQYF. The CDR3 DNA reads as TGTGCCAGTAGTATAGCCCACACAGATACGCAGTATTTT. The chain joins TRBV19 to TRBJ2-3; D gene uncertain. This CDR3 comprises 13 residues. The V and J ends lost 1 base and 2 bases respectively, with 4 bases between them. Germline V lookup: CDR1 LNHDA, CDR2 SQIVND (reference sequence).

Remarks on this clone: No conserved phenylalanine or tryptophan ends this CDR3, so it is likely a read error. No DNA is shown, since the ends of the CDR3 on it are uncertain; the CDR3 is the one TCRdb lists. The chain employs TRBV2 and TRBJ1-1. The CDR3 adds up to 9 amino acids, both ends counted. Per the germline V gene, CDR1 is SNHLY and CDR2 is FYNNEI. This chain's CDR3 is CASSESLTL.

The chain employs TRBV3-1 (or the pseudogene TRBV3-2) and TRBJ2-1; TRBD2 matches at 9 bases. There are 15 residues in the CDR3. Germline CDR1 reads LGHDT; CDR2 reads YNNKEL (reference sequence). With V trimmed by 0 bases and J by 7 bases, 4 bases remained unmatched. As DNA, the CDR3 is TGTGCCAGCAGCCAAGAAACGCTAGCGGGAAATGAGCAGTTCTTC. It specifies CASSQETLAGNEQFF.

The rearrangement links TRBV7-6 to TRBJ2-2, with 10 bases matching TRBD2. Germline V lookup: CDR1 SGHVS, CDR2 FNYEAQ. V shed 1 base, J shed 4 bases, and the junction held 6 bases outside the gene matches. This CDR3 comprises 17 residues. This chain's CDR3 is CASSLGYLAGATGELFF. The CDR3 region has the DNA TGTGCCAGCAGCTTAGGTTATCTAGCGGGAGCCACCGGGGAGCTGTTTTTT.

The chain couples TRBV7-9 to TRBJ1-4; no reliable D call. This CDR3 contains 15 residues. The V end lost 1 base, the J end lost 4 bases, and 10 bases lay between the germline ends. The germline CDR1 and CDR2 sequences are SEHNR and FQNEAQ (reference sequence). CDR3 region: CASSLGAVLNEKLFF. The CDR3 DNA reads TGTGCCAGCAGCTTAGGAGCCGTCCTTAATGAAAAACTGTTTTTT.

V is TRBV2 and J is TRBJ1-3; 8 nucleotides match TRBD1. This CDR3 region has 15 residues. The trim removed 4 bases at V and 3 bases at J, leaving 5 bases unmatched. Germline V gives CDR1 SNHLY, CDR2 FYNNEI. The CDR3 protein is CASSVSTGGGNTIYF. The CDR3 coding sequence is TGTGCCAGCAGTGTGTCTACAGGGGGTGGAAACACCATATATTTT.

The CDR3 DNA reads TGTGCCAGCAGCCGATCCGGGCTAGCCTACAATGAGCAGTTCTTC. Residues: CASSRSGLAYNEQFF. The chain is built from TRBV7-9 and TRBJ2-1; no firm D call. The CDR3 spans 15 residues. With 5 bases removed from V and 2 bases from J, the gap between germline ends came to 13 bases. Germline V gene sequence: CDR1 SEHNR, CDR2 FQNEAQ (reference sequence).

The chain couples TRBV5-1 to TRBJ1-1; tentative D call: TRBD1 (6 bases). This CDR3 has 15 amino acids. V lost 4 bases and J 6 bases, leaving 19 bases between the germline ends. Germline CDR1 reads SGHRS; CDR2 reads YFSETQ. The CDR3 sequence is CASSPRSGEAAEAFF. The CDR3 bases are TGCGCCAGCAGCCCCAGGTCAGGGGAGGCGGCTGAAGCTTTCTTT.

The CDR3 DNA sequence: TGTGCCGTCAAGGCGGGCAGGACAAACACCGGGGAGCTGTTTTTT. This sequence encodes CAVKAGRTNTGELFF. This rearrangement joins TRBV10-3 to TRBJ2-2; D possibly uses TRBD1 or TRBD2 (5 bases each). The germline gives CDR1 ENHRY, CDR2 SYGVKD. This CDR3 contains 15 residues. V shed 11 bases and J shed 2 bases, with 18 bases lying between them.

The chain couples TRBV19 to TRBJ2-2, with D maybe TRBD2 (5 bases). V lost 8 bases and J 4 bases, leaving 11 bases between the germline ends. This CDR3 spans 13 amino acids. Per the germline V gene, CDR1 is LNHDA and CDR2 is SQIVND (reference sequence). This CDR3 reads CASGSGFTGELFF. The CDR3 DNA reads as TGTGCCAGTGGATCGGGGTTCACCGGGGAGCTGTTTTTT.

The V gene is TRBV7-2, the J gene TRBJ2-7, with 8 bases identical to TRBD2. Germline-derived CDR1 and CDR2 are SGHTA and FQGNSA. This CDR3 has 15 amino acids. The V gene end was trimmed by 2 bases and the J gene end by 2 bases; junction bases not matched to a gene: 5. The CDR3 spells CASSLSGSVAYEQYV. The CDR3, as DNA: TGTGCCAGCAGCTTAAGCGGGAGTGTCGCCTACGAGCAGTACGTC.

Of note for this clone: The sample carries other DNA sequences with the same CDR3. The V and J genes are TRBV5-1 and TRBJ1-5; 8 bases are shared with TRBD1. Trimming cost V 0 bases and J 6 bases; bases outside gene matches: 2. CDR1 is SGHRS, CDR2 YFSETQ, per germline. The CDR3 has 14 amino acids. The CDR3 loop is CASSLDGQGQPQHF. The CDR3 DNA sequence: TGCGCCAGCAGCTTGGACGGACAGGGTCAGCCCCAGCATTTT.

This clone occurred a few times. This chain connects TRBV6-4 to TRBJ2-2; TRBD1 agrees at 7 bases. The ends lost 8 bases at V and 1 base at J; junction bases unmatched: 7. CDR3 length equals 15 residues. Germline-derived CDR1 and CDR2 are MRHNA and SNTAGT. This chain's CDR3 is CASAQRQGNTGELFF. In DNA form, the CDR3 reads TGTGCCAGCGCGCAGCGACAGGGGAACACCGGGGAGCTGTTTTTT.

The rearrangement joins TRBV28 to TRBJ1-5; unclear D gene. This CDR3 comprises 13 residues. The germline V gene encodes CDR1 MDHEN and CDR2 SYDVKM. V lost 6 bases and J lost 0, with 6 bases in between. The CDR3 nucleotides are TGTGCCAGCAGCGGGGATAGCAATCAGCCCCAGCATTTT. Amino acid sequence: CASSGDSNQPQHF.

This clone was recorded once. CDR3 residues: CACLRGRHNEQFF. For the CDR3, the DNA is TGTGCCTGCCTCCGGGGGCGCCACAATGAGCAGTTCTTC. The V and J genes are TRBV12-3 or TRBV12-4 and TRBJ2-1; D is perhaps TRBD1 or TRBD2 (6 bases each). The CDR3 covers 13 residues. V was pared by 11 bases and J by 5 bases, with 16 bases between.

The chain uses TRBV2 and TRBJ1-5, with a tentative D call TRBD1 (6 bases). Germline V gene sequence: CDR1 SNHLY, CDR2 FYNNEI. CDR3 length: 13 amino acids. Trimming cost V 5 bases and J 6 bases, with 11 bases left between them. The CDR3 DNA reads TGTGCCAGCAGTCCGCTACAGGGTCAGCCCCAGCATTTT. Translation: CASSPLQGQPQHF.

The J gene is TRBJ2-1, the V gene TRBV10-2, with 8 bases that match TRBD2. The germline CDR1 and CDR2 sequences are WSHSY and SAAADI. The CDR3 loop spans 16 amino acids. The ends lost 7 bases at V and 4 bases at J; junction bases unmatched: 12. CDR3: CASTPVGRGDYNEQFF. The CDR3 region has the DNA TGCGCCAGCACCCCAGTAGGGCGGGGGGATTACAATGAGCAGTTCTTC.

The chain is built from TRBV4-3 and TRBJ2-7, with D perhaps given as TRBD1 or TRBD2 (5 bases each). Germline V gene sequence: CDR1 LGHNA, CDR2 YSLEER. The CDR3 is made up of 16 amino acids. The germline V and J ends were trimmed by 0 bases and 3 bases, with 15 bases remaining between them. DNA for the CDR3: TGCGCCAGCAGCCAAGATGATTTCGGGGCATTCTACGAGCAGTACGTC. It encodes CASSQDDFGAFYEQYV.

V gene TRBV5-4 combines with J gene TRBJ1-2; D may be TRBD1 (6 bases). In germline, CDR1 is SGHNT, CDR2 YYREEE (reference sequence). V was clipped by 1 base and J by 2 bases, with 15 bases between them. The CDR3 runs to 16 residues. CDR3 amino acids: CASSLLYRTENYGYTF. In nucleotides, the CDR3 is TGTGCCAGCAGCTTGCTTTACCGGACAGAAAACTATGGCTACACCTTC.